The 6 T cell receptor beta chains below come from one sample, sequenced in a study of beta chain features in type 1 diabetes. Study observations and caveats: Shortening that was moderate but significant affected the TCRB CDR3s of Type 1 diabetes patients in all four CD4+ subsets.

Their antigen targets remain unknown. Sequencing targeted expressed TCRB transcripts, as all isolated RNA had been reverse transcribed. The method was immunoSEQ multiplex PCR; TCRdb's version includes in-frame clones alone and lacks a portion of them. The table has around 250,000 clones, roughly 13% seen once; the top ten hold approximately 0.02%. Specimen: naive CD4+ T cells from blood. The receptors come from a man aged 25-40 years with type 1 diabetes.

This clone has just a few counts. Here the CDR3 DNA reads TGTGCCAGTAACGAGGGTTCAGCGGGGAACTATGGCTACACCTTC. This translates into CASNEGSAGNYGYTF. The rearrangement joins TRBV19 to TRBJ1-2; no reliable D call. The CDR3 is 15 residues long. The V gene's germline CDR1 is LNHDA and CDR2 SQIVND (reference sequence). The ends were cut back, 7 bases at V and 2 bases at J, with 17 bases in the middle.

This chain connects TRBV19 to TRBJ2-2; the D gene is possibly TRBD2 (6 bases). The CDR3 totals 14 residues. Trimming removed 7 bases at V and 8 bases at J, with 17 bases between. Germline lookup yields CDR1 LNHDA and CDR2 SQIVND (reference sequence). The CDR3 DNA is TGTGCCAGTAAGACCCAGGGACTCGGAGGGGAGCTGTTTTTT. It yields the protein CASKTQGLGGELFF.

This sequence joins TRBV5-1 and TRBJ2-5; 7 positions agree with TRBD2. The CDR3 runs 14 residues. Germline V gene lookup returns CDR1 SGHRS and CDR2 YFSETQ. V shed 3 bases, J shed 6 bases, and the junction held 8 bases outside the gene matches. CDR3 bases: TGCGCCAGCAGCTCCTGGGAGGGGAGTAAGACCCAGTACTTC. Its translation: CASSSWEGSKTQYF.

This chain uses TRBV5-1 with TRBJ2-7; D may be TRBD1 (5 bases). The CDR3 has 14 residues. CDR1 and CDR2 (germline): SGHRS, YFSETQ. Trimming removed 0 bases from V and 3 bases from J, with 10 bases in between. The CDR3 DNA is TGCGCCAGCAGCTTGGGGGGCTCAATCTACGAGCAGTACTTC. This translates into CASSLGGSIYEQYF. Full variable domain (outside the CDR3, taken from reference TRBV5-1 and TRBJ2-7): KAGVTQTPRYLIKTRGQQVTLSCSPISGHRSVSWYQQTPGQGLQFLFEYFSETQRNKGNFPGRFSGRQFSNSRSEMNVSTLELGDSALYLCASSLGGSIYEQYFGPGTRLTVT.

This clone was counted only a few times. The chain employs TRBV5-4 and TRBJ2-1, with 7 bases identical to TRBD2. The V gene's germline CDR1 is SGHNT and CDR2 YYREEE (reference sequence). The length of the CDR3 is 16 residues. V lost 0 bases, J lost 1 base, and 4 bases stayed unmatched. This CDR3 reads CASSLGGSKSYNEQFF. The CDR3 bases are TGTGCCAGCAGCTTGGGCGGGAGTAAGTCCTACAATGAGCAGTTCTTC.

The rearrangement joins TRBV7-9 to TRBJ1-2; TRBD1 might be the D (5 bases). The germline gives CDR1 SEHNR, CDR2 FQNEAQ (reference sequence). The V end was cut by 5 bases, the J end by 5 bases, with 15 bases between. This CDR3 spans 14 amino acids. The CDR3 DNA is TGTGCCAGCAGCCCGAGTGGGCAGGGATATGGCTACACCTTC. It encodes CASSPSGQGYGYTF.